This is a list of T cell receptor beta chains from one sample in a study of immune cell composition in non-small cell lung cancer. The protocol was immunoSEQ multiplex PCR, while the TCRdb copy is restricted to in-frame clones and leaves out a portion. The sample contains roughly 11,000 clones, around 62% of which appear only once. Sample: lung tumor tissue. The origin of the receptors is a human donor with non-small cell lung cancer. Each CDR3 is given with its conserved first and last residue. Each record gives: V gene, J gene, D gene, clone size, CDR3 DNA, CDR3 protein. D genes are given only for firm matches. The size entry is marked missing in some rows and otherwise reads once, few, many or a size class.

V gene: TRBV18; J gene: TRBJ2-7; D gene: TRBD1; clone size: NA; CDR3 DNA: TGTGCCAGCTCACCACCGGAGACAGGGGGCAACTACGAGCAGTACTTC; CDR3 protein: CASSPPETGGNYEQYF
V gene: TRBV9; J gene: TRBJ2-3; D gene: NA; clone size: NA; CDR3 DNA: TGTGCCAGCAGCCCTCCGTATCACCGCGGGATAGATACGCAGTATTTT; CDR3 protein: CASSPPYHRGIDTQYF
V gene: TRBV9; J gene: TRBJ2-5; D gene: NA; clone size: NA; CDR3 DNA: TGTGCCAGCAGCGTAGGGGGAGTGCCTCCGAAAGAGACCCAGTACTTC; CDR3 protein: CASSVGGVPPKETQYF
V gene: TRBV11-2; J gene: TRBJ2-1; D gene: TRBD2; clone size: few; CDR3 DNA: TGTGCCAGCAGCCAGACTAGCGGGAGAGGCGATGAGCAGTTCTTC; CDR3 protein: CASSQTSGRGDEQFF
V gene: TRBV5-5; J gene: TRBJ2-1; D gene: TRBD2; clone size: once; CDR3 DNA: TGTGCCAGCAGCTGGTCAGGTCTAGCAGCGGGGTACAATGAGCAGTTCTTC; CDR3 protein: CASSWSGLAAGYNEQFF
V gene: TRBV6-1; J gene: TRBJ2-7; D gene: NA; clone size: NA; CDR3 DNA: TGTGCCAGCAGTGAGCTCGGACACAACTACGAGCAGTACTTC; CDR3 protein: CASSELGHNYEQYF
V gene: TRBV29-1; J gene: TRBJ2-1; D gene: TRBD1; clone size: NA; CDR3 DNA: TGCAGCGTTGCCCTACAGGGGACCTACAATGAGCAGTTCTTC; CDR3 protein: CSVALQGTYNEQFF
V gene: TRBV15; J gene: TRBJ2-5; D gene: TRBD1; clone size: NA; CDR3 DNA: TGTGCCACCAGCAGATCCCAGGGGGCGGAGGAGACCCAGTACTTC; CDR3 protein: CATSRSQGAEETQYF
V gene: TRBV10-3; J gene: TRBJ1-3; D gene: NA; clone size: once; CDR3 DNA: TGTGCCATCAGTGAGTCCGGGTCAGACACCATATATTTT; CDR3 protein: CAISESGSDTIYF
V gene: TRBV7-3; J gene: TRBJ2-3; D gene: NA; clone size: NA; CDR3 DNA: TGTGCCAGCAGCTCTGGAGGCACAGATACGCAGTATTTT; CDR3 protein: CASSSGGTDTQYF
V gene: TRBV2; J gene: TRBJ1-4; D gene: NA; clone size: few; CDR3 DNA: TGTGCCAGCTGTGACAGCAAAAGGGGCGGTGAAAAACTGTTTTTT; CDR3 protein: CASCDSKRGGEKLFF
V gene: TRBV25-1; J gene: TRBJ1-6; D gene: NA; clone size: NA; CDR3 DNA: TGTGCCAGCAGAGAACAGGGTCTATCCTCACCCCTCCACTTT; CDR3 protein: CASREQGLSSPLHF
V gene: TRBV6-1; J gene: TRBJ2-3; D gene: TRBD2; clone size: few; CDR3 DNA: TGTGCCAGCAGACTAGCGGCCACAGATACGCAGTATTTT; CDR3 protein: CASRLAATDTQYF
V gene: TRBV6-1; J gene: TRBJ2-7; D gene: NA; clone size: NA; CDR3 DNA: TGTGCCAGCGGCCATGCTCTAGGGTACTTC; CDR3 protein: CASGHALGYF
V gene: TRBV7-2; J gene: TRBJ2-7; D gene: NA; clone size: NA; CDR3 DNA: TGTGCCAGCAGCCAATCGGTGACTTCCCCTTGGGAGCAGTACTTC; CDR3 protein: CASSQSVTSPWEQYF
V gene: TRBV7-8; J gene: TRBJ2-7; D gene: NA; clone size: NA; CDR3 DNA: TGTGCCAGCAGCTTATTTCGGCAGGCCAACTCCTACGAGCAGTACTTC; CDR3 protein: CASSLFRQANSYEQYF
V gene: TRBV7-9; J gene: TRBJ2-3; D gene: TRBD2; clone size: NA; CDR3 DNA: TGTGCCAGCAGCTTGGAGACTAGCGGGGCTGTCCATACGCAGTATTTT; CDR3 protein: CASSLETSGAVHTQYF
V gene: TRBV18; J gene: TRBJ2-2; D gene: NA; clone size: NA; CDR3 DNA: TGTGCCAGCTCACCCCCCGGTACCGGGACTTGGGACACCGGGGAGCTGTTTTTT; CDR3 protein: CASSPPGTGTWDTGELFF
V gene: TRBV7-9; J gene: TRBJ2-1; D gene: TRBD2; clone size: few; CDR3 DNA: TGTGCCAGCAGCGACCTAGCGGGAGGGAACTACAATGAGCAGTTCTTC; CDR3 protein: CASSDLAGGNYNEQFF
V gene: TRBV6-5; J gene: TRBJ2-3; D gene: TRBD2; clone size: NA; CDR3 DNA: TGTGCCAGCAGTTACTACCTAGCGGGAGACACAGATACGCAGTATTTT; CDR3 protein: CASSYYLAGDTDTQYF
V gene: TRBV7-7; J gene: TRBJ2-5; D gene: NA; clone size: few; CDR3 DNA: TGTGCTAGCAGCCTAGCCCTCCAAGAGACCCAGTACTTC; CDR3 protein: CASSLALQETQYF
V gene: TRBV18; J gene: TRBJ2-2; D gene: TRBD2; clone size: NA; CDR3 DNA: TGTGCCAGCTCATCACTAGCGGGGAACACCGGGGAGCTGTTTTTT; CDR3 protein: CASSSLAGNTGELFF
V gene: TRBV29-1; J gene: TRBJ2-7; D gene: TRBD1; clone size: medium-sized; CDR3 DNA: TGCAGCGGCAGACAGGGGGGGTCCTACGAGCAGTACTTC; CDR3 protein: CSGRQGGSYEQYF
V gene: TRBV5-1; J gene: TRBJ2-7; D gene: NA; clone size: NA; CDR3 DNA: TGCGCCAGCCGCGACTCCTACGAGCAGTACTTC; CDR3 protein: CASRDSYEQYF
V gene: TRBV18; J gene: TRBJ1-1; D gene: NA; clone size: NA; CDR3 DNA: TGTGCCAGCTCACCAACCTCCACGGACACTGAAGCTTTCTTT; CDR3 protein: CASSPTSTDTEAFF
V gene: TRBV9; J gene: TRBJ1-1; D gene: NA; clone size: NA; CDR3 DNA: TGTGCCAGCAGCGTAGAGAGCATGAACACTGAAGCTTTCTTT; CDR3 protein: CASSVESMNTEAFF
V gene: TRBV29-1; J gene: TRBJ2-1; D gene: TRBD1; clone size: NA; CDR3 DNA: TGCAGCGTTGGACAGGGGGTAGGTGTTGAGCAGTTCTTC; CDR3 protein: CSVGQGVGVEQFF
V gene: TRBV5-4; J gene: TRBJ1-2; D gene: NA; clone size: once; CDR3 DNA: TGTGCCAGCCGATTAGAGGGAGGCAGGAGTAACTATGGCTACACCTTC; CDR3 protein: CASRLEGGRSNYGYTF
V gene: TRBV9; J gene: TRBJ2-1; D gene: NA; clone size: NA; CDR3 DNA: TGTGCCAGCAGCGTAGGGGAGAGTGAGCAGTTCTTC; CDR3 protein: CASSVGESEQFF